The present T cell receptor beta chain was sequenced within a study of blood T cell repertoires in COVID-19. Study-level information: Acute-phase and convalescent COVID-19 samples originated in the United States, Italy and Spain. The analysed material was cDNA or gDNA that came from T cells, B-cell-depleted T cells, or PBMCs.

Enrolled during active infection, Seattle patients were then followed longitudinally. Trimming stripped 10 bases from V and 7 bases from J, with 16 bases between. This CDR3 spans 13 amino acids. This clone was observed a few times. Original processing notes: Reference gene primer amplification in the assay estimated nucleated cell counts. TCRdb keeps only in-frame clones here, not all; method: immunoSEQ multiplex PCR. The V and J calls and clone size were taken over from that table, and D and trimming were inferred from the DNA. Of about 150,000 clones in the sample, around 85% are singletons; the top ten hold 0.63%.

The sequencing input was peripheral blood. The clonotype comes from a man in his fifties or sixties with COVID-19, enrolled during active disease. The chain joins TRBV12-3 or TRBV12-4 to TRBJ1-4; D is possibly TRBD1 (6 bases). The CDR3 is CATTGISSEKLFF. In nucleotides, the CDR3 is TGTGCCACCACAGGGATTTCCAGTGAAAAACTGTTTTTT.